This TCR beta chain was found in a study of human CD8 memory T cell subsets. Germline V gene sequence: CDR1 SGHVS, CDR2 FNYEAQ. CDR3 length: 13 residues. Preparation of the TCR beta libraries relied on UMI-labeled 5' RACE. TCRdb re-called the 5' RACE reads; one entry per CDR3 protein, DNA not given. This sample carries 7,000 to 9,500 distinct CDR3 sequences, with roughly a quarter going to the ten biggest clones. The clonotype was recovered from a human donor in good health. Sequenced sample: CD8+ T cells from PBMCs. This chain joins TRBV7-6 and TRBJ2-7; TCRdb picks TRBD2, but there is no DNA to check that call. CDR3 sequence reads: CASSPGGSYEQYF.